A selection of T cell receptor beta chains follows, all from one sample in a study of T cell changes during pregnancy in multiple sclerosis. Using immunoSEQ multiplex PCR, the repertoire was profiled, and TCRdb retains in-frame clones only, with some absent. The sample shows about 72,000 clones, around 90% of them seen only once. The sample consisted of peripheral blood, taken in the second trimester of pregnancy. The source is a female donor with multiple sclerosis, enrolled in a pregnancy study. CDR3s include the opening cysteine and the closing phenylalanine or tryptophan. The D gene is left open where the match is weak. Expanded clones get a size class; other rows say once, few or many, or leave the size out.

abundance	len	v_gene	j_gene	d_gene	CDR3aa
NA	15	TRBV19	TRBJ1-2	TRBD1	CASSQSGTGDQGYTF
NA	16	TRBV4-2	TRBJ2-1	TRBD2	CASSQAGLAGFNEQFF
NA	15	TRBV9	TRBJ2-1	TRBD2	CASSVGVAGGREQFF
NA	16	TRBV7-2	TRBJ2-3	TRBD2	CASSLDRGGYRDTQYF
NA	15	TRBV7-2	TRBJ2-5	TRBD2	CASTSERGVGETQYF
NA	14	TRBV6-5	TRBJ2-3	TRBD2	CASSYPGGTDTQYF
once	13	TRBV4-3	TRBJ1-6	TRBD1	CASSPGQNSPLHF
NA	14	TRBV30	TRBJ2-1	TRBD2	CASMKAGGPYEQFF
NA	14	TRBV4-3	TRBJ2-7	NA	CASSQGLLTYEQYF
NA	15	TRBV27	TRBJ1-6	NA	CASSLTGVLNSPLHF
NA	19	TRBV6-1	TRBJ2-7	TRBD2	CASSEALHERGLGFAEQYF
NA	14	TRBV10-3	TRBJ1-5	NA	CAISEGVNNQPQHF
NA	16	TRBV7-9	TRBJ1-4	NA	CASSLALGREGEKLFF